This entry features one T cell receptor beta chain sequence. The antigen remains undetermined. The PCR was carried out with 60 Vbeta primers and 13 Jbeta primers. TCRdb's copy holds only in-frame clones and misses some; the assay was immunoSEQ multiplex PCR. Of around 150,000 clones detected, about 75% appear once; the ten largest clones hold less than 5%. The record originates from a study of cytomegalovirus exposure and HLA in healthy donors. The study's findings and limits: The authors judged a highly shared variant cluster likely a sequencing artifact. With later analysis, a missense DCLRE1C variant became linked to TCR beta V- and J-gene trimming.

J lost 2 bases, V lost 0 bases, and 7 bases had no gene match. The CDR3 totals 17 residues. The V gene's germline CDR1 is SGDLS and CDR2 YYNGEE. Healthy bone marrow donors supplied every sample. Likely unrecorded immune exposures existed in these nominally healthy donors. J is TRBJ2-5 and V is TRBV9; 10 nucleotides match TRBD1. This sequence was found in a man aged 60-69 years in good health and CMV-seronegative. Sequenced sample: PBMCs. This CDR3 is CASSVEGQGTLQETQYF. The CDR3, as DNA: TGTGCCAGCAGCGTAGAGGGACAGGGGACTTTACAAGAGACCCAGTACTTC.